This T cell receptor beta chain was captured in a study of blood T cells in healthy people across ages (dated by TCRdb to about 2015). For the wider study: In model experiments, template switching captured roughly one uniquely barcoded TCR beta cDNA molecule for every two T cells. Four age groups were formed from the donors: young (average approximately 15 years), middle-aged (just under 40), aged (62) and long-lived (82). The study analyzed two additional independent replicas of 1 million unique cDNA reads from the same blood draw for two donors, one aged 18 to 30 and one aged 80 or older. The study measured age-related changes in TCR beta repertoire diversity using deep sequencing normalized with unique cDNA molecular identifiers.

This clonotype came up a few times. The antigen it binds to is not known. The record has no base qualities; no much larger clone is one base away. The library was made by 5' RACE. The instrument given in TCRdb is Illumina HiSeq 2500. A second PCR of about 6 to 11 cycles was performed with a sample-barcoded 5' primer and a J-beta primer mix. A unique molecular identifier was introduced onto each TCR beta cDNA molecule by a template-switch 5' adaptor carrying 12 random nucleotides. At least 2.5 million CDR3-containing paired-end reads were obtained from each sample. The Mint cDNA synthesis kit, primed by a TRBC-specific oligonucleotide, was used to synthesize first-strand cDNA from all RNA. After uracil-DNA glycosylase treatment, a first 18-cycle PCR used universal primers M1SS and BC2_uni_R on all cDNA. On the authors' methods: Each sample was normalized by randomly selecting 1 million high-quality reads, each carrying a distinct molecular identifier. Reads sharing molecular identifiers were discarded rather than binned into consensus sequences. MiTCR, set to a Q25 quality threshold and the strictest error-elimination algorithm, was used for CDR3 identification, clonotype clustering and error correction. A nonparametric unseen species model with Euler transformation was used to estimate a lower bound on total TCR beta diversity. TCRdb cleaned the public reads at Q25 with fastp, built clones with MiXCR and kept in-frame beta chains. For every CDR3 protein sequence, its rows merge into one entry that carries the most common genes and DNA. The V and J calls and clone size are TCRdb's, not the authors'. This sample is represented by around 820,000 distinct CDR3 sequences; around a quarter of them were singletons. Roughly 3.8% of the sample lies in the top ten.

Systemically healthy Caucasian individuals from Russia, 39 in total and aged 6 to 90 years, were included as donors. Each donor gave around 9.8 milliliters of peripheral blood, collected into EDTA-treated Vacutainer tubes. Ficoll-Paque density-gradient centrifugation was used to isolate PBMCs, with at least 6.5 million obtained per sample. Trizol reagent was used to extract total RNA from PBMCs, with at least 5 micrograms per sample. For every donor, flow cytometry on a PBMC aliquot measured the percentage of naive CD45RAhigh/CD27high T cells. Points the paper makes about the study in general: Compared with the aged group, the long-lived group had more naive CD4+ T cells, fewer expanded clones and increased TCR diversity, suggesting age selection. The percentage of naive T cells measured by flow cytometry correlated strongly with observed TCR beta diversity. Estimates of total diversity from one million sequenced T cells were regarded as lower bounds and underestimates. Observed TCR beta diversity per million T cells fell roughly linearly with age, and a significant reduction was already apparent by age about 43. Bulk unsorted PBMC profiling prevented conclusive comparison of naive and antigen-experienced compartments. The CMV infection status of donors was not known, potentially confounding age-related changes in expanded clonotypes.

The same data also went into a second study, on T cells of mothers and their children. Taken from the second paper: Donors were nine systemically healthy Caucasian individuals: three mothers and their six children. cDNA synthesis used all of the extracted RNA, with about 1.5 ug of RNA in each 15 ul reaction. In the second PCR, the M1S primer added sample barcodes and 2-4 random nucleotides. Over 8 million TCR beta CDR3 reads were obtained for each mother, and millions of reads were obtained for each child. Thymic selection similarly shapes TCR recombination output in related and unrelated pairs, with minor effect from inherited differences. Normalized repertoire overlap was always found to be slightly, but never significantly, higher in related mother-child pairs than in unrelated mother-child pairs. Persistent microchimeric T cell clones were not detected, at a sensitivity of roughly 100 clones per million clonotypes. The study used deep NGS to compare TCR beta repertoires of mothers and children, seeking features distinguishing related mother-child pairs from unrelated individuals. Mothers averaged around 43 +/- 4 years of age and children averaged approximately 11 +/- 4 years. After adapter ligation was performed with NEBNext reagents, the libraries were sequenced on an Illumina HiSeq 2000 with 100+100 nt paired-end reads. To prevent cross-contamination, the mother and child libraries were prepared one month apart and sequenced in separate runs. For each donor, somewhere between roughly 500,000 and 2,100,000 distinct TCR beta clonotypes were identified. Naive TCR beta clonotypes were estimated from low-frequency clonotypes matched to each donor's FACS-determined naive share, without sorting.

This TCR was recovered from a boy between 10 and 17 years old in good health. Material for sequencing was blood.

The DNA is TGTGCCAGCAGTTTCCAGGGGGCCAGCACAGATACGCAGTATTTT. Its translation is CASSFQGASTDTQYF. The chain uses TRBV12-3 or TRBV12-4 and TRBJ2-3; 8 central bases correspond to TRBD1. After removal of 3 bases from V and 0 bases from J, the junction retains 2 bases not matched to a gene. The CDR3 contains 15 residues, cysteine and phenylalanine counted. Solely the CDR3 DNA is kept, with 45 bases framed from the first base.